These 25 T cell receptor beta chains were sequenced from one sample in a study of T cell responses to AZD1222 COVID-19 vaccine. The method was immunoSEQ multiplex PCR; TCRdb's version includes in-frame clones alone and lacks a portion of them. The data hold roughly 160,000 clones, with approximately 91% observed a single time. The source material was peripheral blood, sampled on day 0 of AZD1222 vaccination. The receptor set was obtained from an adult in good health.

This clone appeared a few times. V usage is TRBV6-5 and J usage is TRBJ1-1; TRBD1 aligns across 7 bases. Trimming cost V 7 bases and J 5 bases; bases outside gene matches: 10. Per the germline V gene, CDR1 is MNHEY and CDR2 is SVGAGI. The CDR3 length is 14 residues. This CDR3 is CASNTETGVTEAFF. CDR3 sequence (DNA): TGTGCCAGCAATACCGAAACAGGGGTGACTGAAGCTTTCTTT.

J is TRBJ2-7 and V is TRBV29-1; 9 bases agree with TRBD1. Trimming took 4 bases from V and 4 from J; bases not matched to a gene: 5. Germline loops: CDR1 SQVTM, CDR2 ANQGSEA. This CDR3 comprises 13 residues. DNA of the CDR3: TGCAGCGTTGGACAGGGGGTCGGGTACGAGCAGTACTTC. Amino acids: CSVGQGVGYEQYF.

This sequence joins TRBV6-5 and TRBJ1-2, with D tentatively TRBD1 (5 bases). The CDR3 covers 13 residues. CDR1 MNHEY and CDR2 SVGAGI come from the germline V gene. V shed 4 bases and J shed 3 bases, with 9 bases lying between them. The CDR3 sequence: CASSSGTDYGYTF. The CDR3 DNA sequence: TGTGCCAGCAGTTCCGGGACGGACTATGGCTACACCTTC.

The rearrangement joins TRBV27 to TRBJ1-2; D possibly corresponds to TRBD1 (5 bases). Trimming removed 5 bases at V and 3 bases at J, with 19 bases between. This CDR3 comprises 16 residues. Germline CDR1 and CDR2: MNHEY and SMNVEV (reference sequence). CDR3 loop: CASSPGRGFLDYGYTF. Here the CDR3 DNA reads TGTGCCAGCAGTCCTGGCCGGGGGTTCTTGGACTATGGCTACACCTTC.

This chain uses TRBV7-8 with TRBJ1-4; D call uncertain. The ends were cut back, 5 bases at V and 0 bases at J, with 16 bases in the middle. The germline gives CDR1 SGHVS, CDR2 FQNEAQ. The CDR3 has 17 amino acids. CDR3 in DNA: TGTGCCAGCAGCCGAAAAATCTCAGGAACAACTAATGAAAAACTGTTTTTT. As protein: CASSRKISGTTNEKLFF.

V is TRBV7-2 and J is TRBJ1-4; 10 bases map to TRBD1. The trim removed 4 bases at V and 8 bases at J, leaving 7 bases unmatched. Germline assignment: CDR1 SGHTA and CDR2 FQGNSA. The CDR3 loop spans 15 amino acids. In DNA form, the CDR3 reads TGTGCCAGCAGCTATGCGGGACAGGGGAAAGAAAAACTGTTTTTT. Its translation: CASSYAGQGKEKLFF.

The DNA of the CDR3 is TGTGCCAGTAGTATAGGAGGGACACCCCAAGAGACCCAGTACTTC. Its translation is CASSIGGTPQETQYF. The J gene is TRBJ2-5, the V gene TRBV19, with D possibly matching TRBD1 (6 bases). V lost 1 base to trimming and J lost 1 base, with 10 bases between them. In germline, CDR1 is LNHDA, CDR2 SQIVND (reference sequence). There are 15 residues in the CDR3.

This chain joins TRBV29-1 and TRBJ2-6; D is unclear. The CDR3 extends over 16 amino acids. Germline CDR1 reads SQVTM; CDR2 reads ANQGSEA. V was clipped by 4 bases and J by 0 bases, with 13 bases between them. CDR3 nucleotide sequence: TGCAGCGTTGTAGAAGGCGAGGTCTCTGGGGCCAACGTCCTGACTTTC. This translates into CSVVEGEVSGANVLTF. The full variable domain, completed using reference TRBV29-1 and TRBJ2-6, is SAVISQKPSRDICQRGTSLTIQCQVDSQVTMMFWYRQQPGQSLTLIATANQGSEATYESGFVIDKFPISRPNLTFSTLTVSNMSPEDSSIYLCSVVEGEVSGANVLTFGAGSRLTVL.

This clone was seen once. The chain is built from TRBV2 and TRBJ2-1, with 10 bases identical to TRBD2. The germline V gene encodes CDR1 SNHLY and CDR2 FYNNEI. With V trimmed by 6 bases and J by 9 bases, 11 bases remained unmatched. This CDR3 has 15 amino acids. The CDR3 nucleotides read TGTGCCAGCAGGCCGCTAGCGGGAGTGGGTGTTGAGCAGTTCTTC. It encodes CASRPLAGVGVEQFF.

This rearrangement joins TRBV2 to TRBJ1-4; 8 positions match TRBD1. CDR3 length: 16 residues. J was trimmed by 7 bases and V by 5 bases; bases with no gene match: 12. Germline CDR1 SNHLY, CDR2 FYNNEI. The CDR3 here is CASSSVPRTGFEKLFF. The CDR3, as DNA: TGTGCCAGCAGTTCGGTCCCGCGGACAGGGTTTGAAAAACTGTTTTTT.

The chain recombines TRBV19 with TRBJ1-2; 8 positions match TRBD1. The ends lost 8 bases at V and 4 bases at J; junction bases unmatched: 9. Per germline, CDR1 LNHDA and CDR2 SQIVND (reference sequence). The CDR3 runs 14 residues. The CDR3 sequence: CASRKTGDGYGYTF. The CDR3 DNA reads TGTGCCAGTCGGAAGACAGGGGACGGCTATGGCTACACCTTC.

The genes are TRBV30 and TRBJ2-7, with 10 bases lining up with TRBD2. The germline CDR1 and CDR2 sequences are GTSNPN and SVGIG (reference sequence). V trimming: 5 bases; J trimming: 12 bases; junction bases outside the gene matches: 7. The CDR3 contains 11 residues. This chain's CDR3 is CAWELAGSRYF. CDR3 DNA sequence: TGTGCCTGGGAACTAGCGGGATCACGGTACTTC.

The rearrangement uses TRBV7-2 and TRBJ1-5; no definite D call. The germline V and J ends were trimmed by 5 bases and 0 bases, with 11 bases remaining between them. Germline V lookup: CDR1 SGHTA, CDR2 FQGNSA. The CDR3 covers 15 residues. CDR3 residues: CASSPDGNSNQPQHF. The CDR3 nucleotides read TGTGCCAGCAGCCCAGATGGGAATAGCAATCAGCCCCAGCATTTT.

The DNA for the CDR3 is TGTGCCAGAAGCTCCCGAGACAGGTATAGCAATCAGCCCCAGCATTTT. Its protein is CARSSRDRYSNQPQHF. V is TRBV5-3 and J is TRBJ1-5, with a possible D match to TRBD1 (6 bases). TRBV5-3 is an ORF, and what it does is uncertain. V was pared by 3 bases and J by 0 bases, with 13 bases between. The CDR3 length is 16 residues.

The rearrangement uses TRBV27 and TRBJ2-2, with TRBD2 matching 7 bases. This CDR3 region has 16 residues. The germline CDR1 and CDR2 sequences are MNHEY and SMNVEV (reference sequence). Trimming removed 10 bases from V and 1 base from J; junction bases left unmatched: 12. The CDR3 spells CAIRRQAGWNTGELFF. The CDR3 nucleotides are TGTGCCATCAGACGCCAAGCGGGATGGAACACCGGGGAGCTGTTTTTT.

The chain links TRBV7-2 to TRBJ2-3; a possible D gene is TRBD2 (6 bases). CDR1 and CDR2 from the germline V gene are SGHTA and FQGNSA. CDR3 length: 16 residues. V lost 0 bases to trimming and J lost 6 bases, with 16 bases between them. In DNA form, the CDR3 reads TGTGCCAGCAGCTTAGCGCCCTGGCGGGATGAGGATACGCAGTATTTT. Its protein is CASSLAPWRDEDTQYF.

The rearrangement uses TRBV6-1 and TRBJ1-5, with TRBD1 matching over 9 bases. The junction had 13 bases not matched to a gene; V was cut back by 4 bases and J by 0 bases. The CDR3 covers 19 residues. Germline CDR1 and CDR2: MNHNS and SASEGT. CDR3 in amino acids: CASSVSGQGTPYSNQPQHF. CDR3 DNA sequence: TGTGCCAGCAGTGTCTCCGGACAGGGGACCCCTTATAGCAATCAGCCCCAGCATTTT.

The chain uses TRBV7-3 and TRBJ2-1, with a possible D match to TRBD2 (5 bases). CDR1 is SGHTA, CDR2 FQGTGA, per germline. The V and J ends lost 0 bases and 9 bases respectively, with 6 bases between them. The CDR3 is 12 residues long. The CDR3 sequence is CASSLTGGEQFF. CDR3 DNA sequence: TGTGCCAGCAGCTTAACAGGAGGTGAGCAGTTCTTC.

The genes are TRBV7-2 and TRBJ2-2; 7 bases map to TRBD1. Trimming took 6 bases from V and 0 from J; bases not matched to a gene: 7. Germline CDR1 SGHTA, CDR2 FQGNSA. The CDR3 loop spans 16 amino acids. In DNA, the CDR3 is TGTGCCAGCAGACTACAGGGGACAACGAACACCGGGGAGCTGTTTTTT. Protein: CASRLQGTTNTGELFF.

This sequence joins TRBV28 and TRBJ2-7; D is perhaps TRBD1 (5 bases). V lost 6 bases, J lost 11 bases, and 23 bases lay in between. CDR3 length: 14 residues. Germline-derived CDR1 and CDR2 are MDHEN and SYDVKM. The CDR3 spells CASRGEHGLIDKYF. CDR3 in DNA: TGTGCCAGCAGAGGGGAACACGGATTAATTGATAAGTACTTC.

CDR3: CASSDYASSPLHF. CDR3 DNA: TGTGCCAGCAGTGACTATGCCTCTTCACCCCTCCACTTT. V is TRBV6-4 and J is TRBJ1-6, with D unclear. The CDR3 length is 13 residues. The germline gives CDR1 MRHNA, CDR2 SNTAGT. V shed 1 base and J shed 9 bases, with 7 bases lying between them.

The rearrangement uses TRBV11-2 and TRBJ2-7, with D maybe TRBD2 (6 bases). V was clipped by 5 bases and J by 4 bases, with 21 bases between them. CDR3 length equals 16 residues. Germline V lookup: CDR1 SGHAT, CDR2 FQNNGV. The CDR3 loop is CASSPLRDSSPYEQYF. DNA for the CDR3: TGTGCCAGCAGCCCCCTCCGGGACTCGTCACCATACGAGCAGTACTTC. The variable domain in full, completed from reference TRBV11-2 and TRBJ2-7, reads EAGVAQSPRYKIIEKRQSVAFWCNPISGHATLYWYQQILGQGPKLLIQFQNNGVVDDSQLPKDRFSAERLKGVDSTLKIQPAKLEDSAVYLCASSPLRDSSPYEQYFGPGTRLTVT.

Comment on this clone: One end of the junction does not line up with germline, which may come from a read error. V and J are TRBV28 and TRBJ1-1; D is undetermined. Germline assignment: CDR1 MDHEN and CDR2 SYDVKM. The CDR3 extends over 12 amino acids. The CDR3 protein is CASRPLDTEAFF. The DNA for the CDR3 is TGTGCCAGCAGGCCCCTAGACACGGAAGCTTTCTTT.

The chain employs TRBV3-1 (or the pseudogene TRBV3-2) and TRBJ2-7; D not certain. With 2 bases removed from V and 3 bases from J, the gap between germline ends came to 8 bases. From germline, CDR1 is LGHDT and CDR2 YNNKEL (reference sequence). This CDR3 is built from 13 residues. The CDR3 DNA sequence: TGTGCCAGCAGCCAATCGTCTAACTACGAGCAGTACTTC. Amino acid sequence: CASSQSSNYEQYF.

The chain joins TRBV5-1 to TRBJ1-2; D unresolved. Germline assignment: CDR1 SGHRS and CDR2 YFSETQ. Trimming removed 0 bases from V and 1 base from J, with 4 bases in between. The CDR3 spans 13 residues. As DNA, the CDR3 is TGCGCCAGCAGCTTGGATGATAACTATGGCTACACCTTC. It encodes CASSLDDNYGYTF. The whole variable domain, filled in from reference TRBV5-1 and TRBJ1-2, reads KAGVTQTPRYLIKTRGQQVTLSCSPISGHRSVSWYQQTPGQGLQFLFEYFSETQRNKGNFPGRFSGRQFSNSRSEMNVSTLELGDSALYLCASSLDDNYGYTFGSGTRLTVV.